Described below is a single T cell receptor beta chain sequence and its context. This CDR3 is 15 amino acids long. The trim removed 0 bases at V and 4 bases at J, leaving 4 bases unmatched. Germline values: CDR1 LNHNV, CDR2 YYDKDF (reference sequence). This sample is part of a study of Graves' ophthalmopathy and Graves' hyperthyroidism. If no ophthalmopathy appeared within 18 months of follow-up, hyperthyroidism was termed stable. Other autoimmune diseases, uncontrolled infections, pregnancy or lactation led to the exclusion of patients. PBMCs were obtained from roughly 9.7 ml of fresh peripheral blood. Researchers took RNA transcripts and amplified TCR beta CDR3 regions from them. RT-PCR in the first round used HTBI primers; a second-round multiplex PCR followed. TCRdb recomputed calls from the multiplex PCR reads with MiXCR, one row per CDR3 protein. The sample gives 300,000 to 450,000 distinct CDR3 sequences, approximately 17% of which show up once; about 2.4% is in the top ten.

Sequenced: peripheral blood. This sequence originates from an adult woman with stable Graves' hyperthyroidism. The chain carries TRBV15 and TRBJ2-5, with 8 positions matching TRBD2. Written as DNA, the CDR3 is TGTGCCACCAGCAGAGATCCCAGCGGGGGAGAGACCCAGTACTTC. Protein: CATSRDPSGGETQYF.